These 30 T cell receptor beta chains originate from one sample sequenced in a study of blood T cells in healthy people across ages. The second PCR ran roughly 6 to 11 cycles with a sample-barcoded 5' primer and J-beta primers. TCRdb ran MiXCR on the 5' RACE reads and lists one entry per CDR3 protein. This sample carries about 930,000 distinct CDR3 sequences, 25% to 35% of them seen once, and the ten largest clones take 10%. These same data were also listed under a study on T cells of mothers and their children.

The specimen sequenced was blood. These receptors all come from a woman aged 40 to 50 in good health.

This clonotype occurred a few times. The J gene is TRBJ2-3, the V gene TRBV5-5; D possibly matches TRBD1 or TRBD2 (6 bases each). Germline CDR1 and CDR2: SGHKS and YYEKEE (reference sequence). The CDR3 runs to 13 residues. With 6 bases removed from V and 5 bases from J, the gap between germline ends came to 13 bases. CDR3 protein: CASNFGGLDTQYF. CDR3 bases: TGTGCCAGCAACTTCGGGGGCTTAGATACGCAGTATTTT.

In its sample, this clonotype was seen many times. This chain uses TRBV7-9 with TRBJ1-1; D ambiguous. Trimming took off 3 bases at V and 2 bases at J, with 4 bases between the two ends. The CDR3 consists of 12 residues. In germline, CDR1 is SEHNR, CDR2 FQNEAQ (reference sequence). The CDR3 region is CASSFPNTEAFF. For the CDR3, the DNA is TGTGCCAGCAGCTTTCCCAACACTGAAGCTTTCTTT.

Details on this clonotype: At one end, the junction sequence differs from germline, possibly due to a read error. The genes are TRBV5-1 and TRBJ2-5; D possibly matches TRBD1 or TRBD2 (6 bases each). The J call is in doubt because the DNA end fits TRBJ2-7 better. CDR3 length: 16 residues. Germline V gives CDR1 SGHRS, CDR2 YFSETQ. The CDR3 DNA is TGCACCAGCAGCTTGGCCGGGGGCCTCCGAGCCTACGAGCAGTACTTC. This codes for CTSSLAGGLRAYEQYF.

This clonotype appeared a few times. The V call is TRBV4-3, the J call TRBJ1-2; 12 nucleotides line up with TRBD1. Germline CDR1 is LGHNA and CDR2 is YSLEER. Unmatched junction bases numbered 11, after V lost 4 bases and J lost 2 bases. The CDR3 covers 18 residues. The CDR3, as DNA: TGCGCCAGCAGCCCTAATATAGGGACAGGGGGCTTCAACTATGGCTACACCTTC. This sequence encodes CASSPNIGTGGFNYGYTF.

The rearrangement links TRBV7-2 to TRBJ2-5, with 8 bases lining up with TRBD2. The ends lost 3 bases at V and 1 base at J; junction bases unmatched: 4. This CDR3 region has 15 residues. Germline CDR1 reads SGHTA; CDR2 reads FQGNSA. The CDR3 loop is CASSFDGRAQETQYF. CDR3 DNA: TGTGCCAGCAGCTTCGACGGGAGGGCCCAAGAGACCCAGTACTTC.

This clonotype showed up just a few times. A much larger clone sits a single nucleotide away, making a read error possible. The chain is built from TRBV28 and TRBJ2-7, with TRBD1 identical over 10 bases. The CDR3 is 15 residues long. Unmatched junction bases numbered 5, after V lost 4 bases and J lost 2 bases. The V gene's germline CDR1 is MDHEN and CDR2 SYDVKM. This CDR3 is CASSSDRGDPYEQYF. As DNA, the CDR3 is TGTGCCAGCAGTTCGGACAGGGGGGATCCCTACGAGCAGTACTTC.

A few counts support this clonotype. This chain uses TRBV24-1 with TRBJ2-2; 8 nucleotides line up with TRBD2. Germline-derived CDR1 and CDR2 are KGHDR and SFDVKD. V trimming: 7 bases; J trimming: 4 bases; junction bases outside the gene matches: 4. The CDR3 length is 14 residues. CDR3 protein: CATRGLGPTGELFF. CDR3 in DNA: TGTGCCACCAGGGGACTAGGACCCACCGGGGAGCTGTTTTTT.

The rearrangement uses TRBV6-1 and TRBJ2-1, with D perhaps TRBD1 (5 bases). CDR3 length equals 13 residues. In germline, CDR1 is MNHNS, CDR2 SASEGT. V dropped 1 base and J dropped 12 bases, with 13 bases sitting between them. The CDR3 spells CASSEGQGLWQFF. The CDR3 DNA reads TGTGCCAGCAGTGAAGGGCAGGGTCTTTGGCAGTTCTTC.

On this clonotype: This may be a read error, as it is one base from a much larger clone. The chain couples TRBV28 to TRBJ1-5; TRBD1 matches at 12 bases. The length of the CDR3 is 15 residues. Trimming cost V 6 bases and J 9 bases; bases outside gene matches: 9. Germline lookup yields CDR1 MDHEN and CDR2 SYDVKM. DNA of the CDR3: TGTGCCAGCAGCTCCCGGGACAGGGGGCGGAGGCCCCAGCATTTT. It is translated as CASSSRDRGRRPQHF.

This chain uses TRBV2 with TRBJ2-3; 7 bases align to TRBD1. V lost 8 bases and J lost 0; bases outside the gene matches: 20. In germline, CDR1 is SNHLY, CDR2 FYNNEI. This CDR3 has 19 amino acids. For the CDR3, the DNA is TGTGCCAGCGACCGGGACAGAGCTCCACTTAAATCTAGCACAGATACGCAGTATTTT. Encoded protein: CASDRDRAPLKSSTDTQYF.

V usage is TRBV12-3 or TRBV12-4 and J usage is TRBJ1-4; TRBD1 matches 12 bases. The ends lost 5 bases at V and 8 bases at J; junction bases unmatched: 12. The CDR3 is made up of 17 amino acids. CDR3: CASSLQGGQGAREKLFF. The DNA of the CDR3 is TGTGCCAGCAGTCTGCAAGGGGGACAGGGGGCAAGAGAAAAACTGTTTTTT.

Notes on this clonotype: A read error may explain this, as a much larger clone is one base away. CDR3 loop: CASNELSGGEDTQYF. In DNA form, the CDR3 reads TGTGCCAGCAACGAACTTTCTGGAGGGGAAGATACGCAGTATTTT. The chain joins TRBV28 to TRBJ2-3, with D maybe TRBD2 (6 bases). Germline V gene sequence: CDR1 MDHEN, CDR2 SYDVKM. Trimming shortened V by 7 bases and J by 5 bases, and 19 bases separated the two germline ends. This CDR3 spans 15 amino acids.

The chain has TRBV7-2 and TRBJ2-3; no definite D call. The CDR3 totals 16 residues. Trimming took 0 bases from V and 0 from J, leaving 10 bases between them. CDR1 SGHTA and CDR2 FQGNSA come from the germline V gene. This CDR3 reads CASSLAPSSSTDTQYF. The CDR3 nucleotides are TGTGCCAGCAGCTTAGCGCCCTCTTCGAGCACAGATACGCAGTATTTT. Full variable domain (rest looked up from reference TRBV7-2 and TRBJ2-3): GAGVSQSPSNKVTEKGKDVELRCDPISGHTALYWYRQSLGQGLEFLIYFQGNSAPDKSGLPSDRFSAERTGGSVSTLTIQRTQQEDSAVYLCASSLAPSSSTDTQYFGPGTRLTVL.

The table lists this clonotype with many counts. The V and J genes are TRBV29-1 and TRBJ1-2, with D perhaps matching TRBD1 (6 bases). V was clipped by 3 bases and J by 6 bases, with 8 bases between them. Germline V gene sequence: CDR1 SQVTM, CDR2 ANQGSEA. The CDR3 runs to 11 residues. For the CDR3, the DNA is TGCAGCGTTGATGCAGGGGATGGCTACACCTTC. Translating gives CSVDAGDGYTF.

This clonotype turned up a few times. This chain uses TRBV18 with TRBJ2-1, with a tentative D call TRBD1 (5 bases). CDR3 size: 14 residues. CDR1 and CDR2 (germline): KGHSH, LQKENI. V lost 2 bases and J 8 bases, leaving 13 bases between the germline ends. The CDR3: CASSPKRQGDEQFF. The CDR3 DNA is TGTGCCAGCTCACCAAAGAGGCAGGGCGATGAGCAGTTCTTC.

This clonotype was seen repeatedly, ten times or more. This rearrangement joins TRBV18 to TRBJ1-2; a possible D gene is TRBD1 (6 bases). The CDR3 is 13 residues long. Germline assignment: CDR1 KGHSH and CDR2 LQKENI. Trimming took off 4 bases at V and 4 bases at J, with 10 bases between the two ends. For the CDR3, the DNA is TGTGCCAGCTCACAAGGGACACCCTATGGCTACACCTTC. This codes for CASSQGTPYGYTF. Supplemented by reference TRBV18 and TRBJ1-2, the full variable domain reads NAGVMQNPRHLVRRRGQEARLRCSPMKGHSHVYWYRQLPEEGLKFMVYLQKENIIDESGMPKERFSAEFPKEGPSILRIQQVVRGDSAAYFCASSQGTPYGYTFGSGTRLTVV.

CDR3 sequence (DNA): TGTGCCAGCAGTTTTTCCAGCGCTCTCATGAACACTGAAGCTTTCTTT. Protein sequence: CASSFSSALMNTEAFF. The J gene is TRBJ1-1, the V gene TRBV6-5; no definite D call. V was cut by 4 bases and J by 0 bases, with 15 bases left in between. CDR3 length: 16 amino acids. Germline V CDR1 and CDR2: MNHEY, SVGAGI.

This clonotype was observed a handful of times. The chain carries TRBV27 and TRBJ2-2; D remains unclear. Trimming removed 3 bases at V and 8 bases at J, with 10 bases between. The CDR3 covers 13 residues. CDR1 MNHEY and CDR2 SMNVEV come from the germline V gene (reference sequence). As DNA, the CDR3 is TGTGCCAGCAGTTTCCCCACCTTGGGGGAGCTGTTTTTT. Translated, it gives CASSFPTLGELFF.

The J gene is TRBJ2-7, the V gene TRBV21-1; the table's D call TRBD1 went unverified against the DNA. The DNA end lines up better with TRBJ2-5; the J call may be wrong. TRBV21-1 corresponds to a pseudogene. The length of the CDR3 is 15 residues. The CDR3 DNA reads TGTGCCAGCAGCAACCCCGAGAGGGGGTTGGAGACCCAGTACTTC. Translating it yields CASSNPERGLETQYF.

This chain joins TRBV29-1 and TRBJ1-2, with 8 bases aligning to TRBD1. This CDR3 region has 13 residues. V trimming: 8 bases; J trimming: 3 bases; junction bases outside the gene matches: 8. Germline CDR1 reads SQVTM; CDR2 reads ANQGSEA. CDR3 residues: CSPRTGFHYGYTF. The CDR3 DNA sequence: TGCAGCCCTCGGACAGGGTTTCACTATGGCTACACCTTC.

This clonotype was seen a handful of times. The V and J genes are TRBV24-1 and TRBJ1-2; TRBD1 matches 7 bases. J gave up 7 bases and V 9 bases, and 10 bases lay outside the gene matches. CDR3 length: 13 residues. Per germline, CDR1 KGHDR and CDR2 SFDVKD. The CDR3 loop reads CATRRDSSGGYTF. DNA of the CDR3: TGTGCCACCCGAAGGGACAGCTCGGGTGGCTACACCTTC.

At least ten counts were recorded for this clonotype. The V and J genes are TRBV6-2 or TRBV6-3 and TRBJ2-7; no definite D call. CDR1 MNHEY and CDR2 SVGEGT come from the germline V gene. V gave up 2 bases and J gave up 7 bases, with 9 bases separating them. The CDR3 totals 12 residues. The CDR3: CASSYPNPEQYF. The CDR3 DNA is TGTGCCAGCAGTTACCCGAACCCAGAGCAGTACTTC.

This clonotype was counted between two and nine times. V is TRBV6-4 and J is TRBJ2-3; TRBD2 is a possible D gene (6 bases). The germline CDR1 and CDR2 sequences are MRHNA and SNTAGT. The ends were cut back, 3 bases at V and 6 bases at J, with 16 bases in the middle. This CDR3 contains 15 residues. CDR3 bases: TGTGCCAGCAGTGAATTCCTGCGGGCGGGGGATACGCAGTATTTT. Protein sequence: CASSEFLRAGDTQYF.

The gene calls are TRBV7-2 and TRBJ2-5; tentatively, D is TRBD1 (7 bases). V shed 1 base and J shed 5 bases, with 14 bases lying between them. This CDR3 has 15 residues. Germline V lookup: CDR1 SGHTA, CDR2 FQGNSA. The CDR3 protein is CASSLGARGRETQYF. CDR3 bases: TGTGCCAGCAGCTTAGGAGCCAGGGGGAGGGAGACCCAGTACTTC.

This clonotype was picked up a small number of times. This sequence joins TRBV20-1 and TRBJ1-5; 8 bases map to TRBD1. Germline CDR1 DFQATT, CDR2 SNEGSKA (reference sequence). V shed 6 bases and J 6 bases; nucleotides not matched to a gene: 13. This CDR3 has 15 residues. Here the CDR3 reads CSAPRPGQEGQPQHF. The CDR3 DNA reads TGCAGTGCCCCCCGGCCGGGACAGGAGGGTCAGCCCCAGCATTTT.

Concerning this clonotype: With a much larger clone just one base away, this may be a read error. The chain is built from TRBV12-3 or TRBV12-4 and TRBJ1-1; TRBD1 matches at 8 bases. The CDR3 is 14 residues long. CDR3: CAGSTTGGPTEAFF. The CDR3 nucleotides are TGTGCCGGCAGCACTACAGGGGGACCCACTGAAGCTTTCTTT.

The chain joins TRBV7-2 to TRBJ2-1, with unresolved D. This CDR3 is built from 12 residues. The V end was cut by 4 bases, the J end by 10 bases, with 11 bases between. Per germline, CDR1 SGHTA and CDR2 FQGNSA. The CDR3 loop reads CASSSDFSEQFF. The CDR3 DNA reads TGTGCCAGCAGCTCCGACTTTAGCGAGCAGTTCTTC.

This clonotype occurred many times. The rearrangement joins TRBV24-1 to TRBJ2-1; 8 bases map to TRBD1. V gave up 5 bases and J gave up 7 bases; unmatched junction bases: 6. The CDR3 is 14 amino acids. CDR1 and CDR2 (germline): KGHDR, SFDVKD. The CDR3 DNA follows: TGTGCCACCAGTGGATCACAGGGGGTAAATGAGCAGTTCTTC. Protein product: CATSGSQGVNEQFF.

This clonotype was counted a few times. One end of the junction varies from germline; a read error may be responsible. The gene calls are TRBV7-2 and TRBJ2-5, with 11 bases that match TRBD1. The germline V gene encodes CDR1 SGHTA and CDR2 FQGNSA. This CDR3 has 17 amino acids. The CDR3 spells CASSLIRDRGVQGTQYF. CDR3 nucleotides: TGTGCCAGCAGCTTAATCCGGGACAGGGGGGTCCAAGGGACCCAGTACTTC.

This rearrangement joins TRBV4-1 to TRBJ1-2, with 11 nucleotides matching TRBD1. The CDR3 length is 15 residues. The trim removed 6 bases at V and 7 bases at J, leaving 10 bases unmatched. The germline gives CDR1 MGHRA, CDR2 YSYEKL. The chain's CDR3 is CASSIGTGGSGGYTF. Here the CDR3 DNA reads TGCGCCAGCAGTATCGGGACAGGGGGTTCGGGTGGCTACACCTTC.